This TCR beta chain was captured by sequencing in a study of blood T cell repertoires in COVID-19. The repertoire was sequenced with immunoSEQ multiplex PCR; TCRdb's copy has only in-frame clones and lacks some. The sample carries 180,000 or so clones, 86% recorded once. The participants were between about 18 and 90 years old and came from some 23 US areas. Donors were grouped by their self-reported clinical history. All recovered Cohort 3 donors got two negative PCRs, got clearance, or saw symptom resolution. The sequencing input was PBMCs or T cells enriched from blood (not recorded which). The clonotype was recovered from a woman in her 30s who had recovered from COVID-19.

The CDR3: CASSSTGQEWDTQYF. In DNA, the CDR3 is TGTGCCAGCAGCTCGACGGGACAGGAGTGGGATACGCAGTATTTT. This chain joins TRBV7-9 and TRBJ2-3; TRBD1 matches 8 bases. Unmatched junction bases numbered 9, after V lost 4 bases and J lost 6 bases. Germline CDR1 is SEHNR and CDR2 is FQNEAQ (reference sequence). The CDR3 loop spans 15 amino acids.